This is a list of T cell receptor beta chains from one sample in a study of blood T cell repertoires in COVID-19. This table comes from immunoSEQ multiplex PCR, and its TCRdb copy is limited to in-frame clones, with some not included. The sample lists about 26,000 clones, 80% to 95% occurring once. Sample: peripheral blood. These TCRs come from a human donor in a cohort sampled during active COVID-19. The CDR3 runs from the conserved cysteine through the conserved F or W. D genes are given only for firm matches. Clone sizes are given selectively: once, few, many, or a class where the clone is expanded.

abundance: NA; j_gene: TRBJ2-1; v_gene: TRBV27; d_gene: NA; CDR3aa: CASSLGGGSYNEQFF; CDR3nt: TGTGCCAGCAGTTTGGGAGGAGGCTCCTACAATGAGCAGTTCTTC
abundance: NA; j_gene: TRBJ2-2; v_gene: TRBV19; d_gene: TRBD2; CDR3aa: CATPTSGGARELFF; CDR3nt: TGTGCCACTCCGACTAGCGGGGGGGCCCGGGAGCTGTTTTTT
abundance: NA; j_gene: TRBJ1-6; v_gene: TRBV5-1; d_gene: NA; CDR3aa: CASSLAPGPNDSPLHF; CDR3nt: TGCGCCAGCAGCTTGGCCCCAGGGCCTAACGATTCACCCCTCCACTTT
abundance: NA; j_gene: TRBJ2-3; v_gene: TRBV24-1; d_gene: NA; CDR3aa: CATSGQNGAQYF; CDR3nt: TGTGCCACCAGTGGTCAGAACGGGGCGCAGTATTTT
abundance: NA; j_gene: TRBJ1-2; v_gene: TRBV3-1/TRBV3-2; d_gene: NA; CDR3aa: CASSYRDYGYTF; CDR3nt: TGTGCCAGCAGCTACAGAGACTATGGCTACACCTTC
abundance: NA; j_gene: TRBJ1-6; v_gene: TRBV5-1; d_gene: TRBD1; CDR3aa: CASKGTGDSPLHF; CDR3nt: TGCGCCAGCAAGGGGACAGGGGATTCACCCCTCCACTTT
abundance: NA; j_gene: TRBJ2-2; v_gene: TRBV7-9; d_gene: TRBD2; CDR3aa: CASSAGLAGGHWTGELFF; CDR3nt: TGTGCCAGCAGCGCGGGACTAGCGGGGGGGCATTGGACCGGGGAGCTGTTTTTT
abundance: NA; j_gene: TRBJ2-5; v_gene: TRBV12-3/TRBV12-4; d_gene: TRBD1; CDR3aa: CASSGTAQETQYF; CDR3nt: TGTGCCAGCAGTGGGACAGCGCAAGAGACCCAGTACTTC
abundance: once; j_gene: TRBJ1-1; v_gene: TRBV4-1; d_gene: NA; CDR3aa: CASSRRDGYSHTEAFF; CDR3nt: TGCGCCAGCAGCCGGAGGGACGGCTATTCCCACACTGAAGCTTTCTTT
abundance: NA; j_gene: TRBJ2-5; v_gene: TRBV19; d_gene: TRBD1; CDR3aa: CASSTDRGRETQYF; CDR3nt: TGTGCCAGTAGTACGGACAGGGGGCGGGAGACCCAGTACTTC
abundance: NA; j_gene: TRBJ2-3; v_gene: TRBV11-2; d_gene: TRBD1; CDR3aa: CASSLSRDRSTDTQYF; CDR3nt: TGTGCCAGCAGCTTAAGCCGGGACAGGAGCACAGATACGCAGTATTTT
abundance: NA; j_gene: TRBJ2-2; v_gene: TRBV10-3; d_gene: NA; CDR3aa: CAIRQGANTGELFF; CDR3nt: TGTGCCATCAGACAGGGTGCGAACACCGGGGAGCTGTTTTTT
abundance: NA; j_gene: TRBJ2-7; v_gene: TRBV5-1; d_gene: NA; CDR3aa: CASSLGQVPYEQYF; CDR3nt: TGCGCCAGCAGCTTGGGCCAGGTGCCCTACGAGCAGTACTTC
abundance: NA; j_gene: TRBJ2-1; v_gene: TRBV3-1/TRBV3-2; d_gene: NA; CDR3aa: CASSLNTGNYNEQFF; CDR3nt: TGTGCCAGCAGCCTTAATACAGGGAACTACAATGAGCAGTTCTTC
abundance: NA; j_gene: TRBJ2-1; v_gene: TRBV12-3/TRBV12-4; d_gene: NA; CDR3aa: CASSLLGLEQFF; CDR3nt: TGTGCCAGCAGTTTACTAGGACTTGAGCAGTTCTTC
abundance: NA; j_gene: TRBJ2-5; v_gene: TRBV18; d_gene: NA; CDR3aa: CASSPPVSNQETQYF; CDR3nt: TGTGCCAGCTCACCACCTGTTAGCAACCAAGAGACCCAGTACTTC
abundance: once; j_gene: TRBJ2-5; v_gene: TRBV6-6; d_gene: TRBD1; CDR3aa: CASSYARGRQETQYF; CDR3nt: TGTGCCAGCAGTTACGCCAGGGGGCGCCAAGAGACCCAGTACTTC
abundance: NA; j_gene: TRBJ2-7; v_gene: TRBV7-6; d_gene: TRBD2; CDR3aa: CASSSSGSYEQYF; CDR3nt: TGTGCCAGCAGCTCGAGCGGGAGCTACGAGCAGTACTTC
abundance: NA; j_gene: TRBJ2-1; v_gene: TRBV6-6; d_gene: TRBD2; CDR3aa: CASVAGGRSNEQFF; CDR3nt: TGTGCCAGCGTAGCGGGGGGGCGTAGCAATGAGCAGTTCTTC
abundance: few; j_gene: TRBJ1-2; v_gene: TRBV6-4; d_gene: NA; CDR3aa: CASSDTGLYGYTF; CDR3nt: TGTGCCAGCAGTGACACCGGTCTCTATGGCTACACCTTC
abundance: NA; j_gene: TRBJ2-5; v_gene: TRBV7-6; d_gene: NA; CDR3aa: CASTQLGQGETQYF; CDR3nt: TGTGCCAGCACCCAACTGGGACAAGGAGAGACCCAGTACTTC
abundance: once; j_gene: TRBJ1-6; v_gene: TRBV6-1; d_gene: NA; CDR3aa: CASSEGPGINSPLHF; CDR3nt: TGTGCCAGCAGTGAAGGCCCAGGGATAAATTCACCCCTCCACTTT
abundance: NA; j_gene: TRBJ2-7; v_gene: TRBV6-6; d_gene: TRBD2; CDR3aa: CASSYTSGISYEQYF; CDR3nt: TGTGCCAGCAGTTACACTAGCGGAATCTCCTACGAGCAGTACTTC
abundance: once; j_gene: TRBJ1-1; v_gene: TRBV29-1; d_gene: NA; CDR3aa: CSAASGHKAFF; CDR3nt: TGCAGCGCGGCGTCAGGGCACAAAGCTTTCTTT
abundance: NA; j_gene: TRBJ1-2; v_gene: TRBV10-3; d_gene: NA; CDR3aa: CAIRDTGFDGYTF; CDR3nt: TGTGCCATCAGAGATACAGGGTTCGATGGCTACACCTTC
abundance: NA; j_gene: TRBJ2-7; v_gene: TRBV24-1; d_gene: TRBD1; CDR3aa: CATSDTRGHPYEQYF; CDR3nt: TGTGCCACCAGTGACACCAGGGGGCATCCCTACGAGCAGTACTTC
abundance: once; j_gene: TRBJ1-4; v_gene: TRBV19; d_gene: TRBD1; CDR3aa: CASSTTGVGRKLFF; CDR3nt: TGTGCCAGTAGTACAACAGGGGTTGGGAGAAAACTGTTTTTT
abundance: NA; j_gene: TRBJ2-1; v_gene: TRBV27; d_gene: TRBD2; CDR3aa: CASSLRLAGTYNEQFF; CDR3nt: TGTGCCAGCAGTTTACGCCTAGCGGGGACCTACAATGAGCAGTTCTTC
abundance: NA; j_gene: TRBJ1-1; v_gene: TRBV10-1; d_gene: NA; CDR3aa: CASSETGINTEAFF; CDR3nt: TGCGCCAGCAGTGAAACAGGTATCAATACTGAAGCTTTCTTT
abundance: NA; j_gene: TRBJ2-2; v_gene: TRBV2; d_gene: NA; CDR3aa: CASSDRVIGELFF; CDR3nt: TGTGCCAGCAGTGACAGGGTTATCGGGGAGCTGTTTTTT
abundance: NA; j_gene: TRBJ1-4; v_gene: TRBV5-1; d_gene: TRBD1; CDR3aa: CASSFRPGGEQLFF; CDR3nt: TGCGCCAGCAGCTTTAGGCCAGGGGGCGAGCAACTGTTTTTT
abundance: once; j_gene: TRBJ1-2; v_gene: TRBV5-4; d_gene: TRBD1; CDR3aa: CASSLTQGQKYGYTF; CDR3nt: TGTGCCAGCAGCCTAACCCAGGGACAGAAGTATGGCTACACCTTC
abundance: NA; j_gene: TRBJ2-3; v_gene: TRBV6-5; d_gene: TRBD1; CDR3aa: CASSYRDRVTDTQYF; CDR3nt: TGTGCCAGCAGTTACCGGGACAGGGTAACAGATACGCAGTATTTT
abundance: NA; j_gene: TRBJ2-3; v_gene: TRBV5-1; d_gene: NA; CDR3aa: CASRAQDITDTQYF; CDR3nt: TGCGCCAGCAGGGCACAGGACATCACAGATACGCAGTATTTT
abundance: few; j_gene: TRBJ1-2; v_gene: TRBV21-1; d_gene: NA; CDR3aa: CASSKGPRGYTF; CDR3nt: TGTGCCAGCAGCAAGGGGCCGCGTGGCTACACCTTC
abundance: once; j_gene: TRBJ1-5; v_gene: TRBV2; d_gene: NA; CDR3aa: CASKKGIDQPQHF; CDR3nt: TGTGCCAGCAAGAAGGGGATCGATCAGCCCCAGCATTTT
abundance: NA; j_gene: TRBJ1-5; v_gene: TRBV4-1; d_gene: NA; CDR3aa: CASSQAPREMQPQHF; CDR3nt: TGCGCCAGCAGCCAAGCACCTAGGGAGATGCAGCCCCAGCATTTT
abundance: NA; j_gene: TRBJ1-3; v_gene: TRBV7-7; d_gene: NA; CDR3aa: CASSFGDGAGNTIYF; CDR3nt: TGTGCCAGCAGCTTCGGGGATGGGGCTGGAAACACCATATATTTT
abundance: NA; j_gene: TRBJ1-4; v_gene: TRBV19; d_gene: NA; CDR3aa: CASRNPATNEKLFF; CDR3nt: TGTGCCAGTAGGAACCCGGCAACTAATGAAAAACTGTTTTTT
abundance: few; j_gene: TRBJ1-6; v_gene: TRBV19; d_gene: TRBD1; CDR3aa: CASSPGTENSPLHF; CDR3nt: TGTGCCAGTAGCCCGGGGACAGAAAATTCACCCCTCCACTTT
abundance: NA; j_gene: TRBJ2-1; v_gene: TRBV12-5; d_gene: TRBD1; CDR3aa: CASGFPNPGQGRPFF; CDR3nt: TGTGCTAGTGGTTTCCCCAACCCCGGACAGGGAAGGCCGTTCTTC
abundance: NA; j_gene: TRBJ1-3; v_gene: TRBV5-1; d_gene: NA; CDR3aa: CASSLEPRSGNTIYF; CDR3nt: TGCGCCAGCAGCTTGGAGCCTCGCTCTGGAAACACCATATATTTT
abundance: NA; j_gene: TRBJ2-5; v_gene: TRBV4-1; d_gene: TRBD2; CDR3aa: CASSQEGWGRSGGYQETQYF; CDR3nt: TGCGCCAGCAGCCAAGAAGGCTGGGGTCGTAGCGGGGGCTACCAAGAGACCCAGTACTTC
abundance: NA; j_gene: TRBJ2-7; v_gene: TRBV5-4; d_gene: TRBD2; CDR3aa: CASSLGGGSYEQYF; CDR3nt: TGTGCCAGCAGCTTGGGGGGGGGCTCCTACGAGCAGTACTTC
abundance: NA; j_gene: TRBJ2-5; v_gene: TRBV6-2/TRBV6-3; d_gene: NA; CDR3aa: CASSYPIWGSQETQYF; CDR3nt: TGTGCCAGCAGTTACCCGATATGGGGCTCGCAAGAGACCCAGTACTTC